This TCR beta chain was captured by sequencing in a study of T cell repertoires in cytomegalovirus infection. Study as a whole: CMV infection together with matching HLA type was indicated by public TCR beta signatures.

TCRdb called the reads again in MiXCR, with one record for every CDR3 protein. The sample includes under 350,000 distinct CDR3 sequences, 8% to 10% of them seen just once. The CDR3 contains 15 residues. Germline-derived CDR1 and CDR2 are SGHTA and FQGNSA. The J segment lost 2 bases and the V segment lost 5 bases, leaving 7 bases of the junction unmatched. Findings and caveats of the study: Carriers of CMV plus the relevant HLA were identified by cumulative public TCR beta family frequency. The ex vivo response showed dominance by HLA-C-restricted CMV-specific TCR beta clonotypes.

This clonotype was seen more than once but under ten times. Its antigen is still unknown. Sample: PBMCs. The V gene is TRBV7-2, the J gene TRBJ2-7; TRBD1 matches at 9 bases. This TCR was sampled from a human donor in good health (CMV status not recorded). Some clones in this sample may be carry-over from other donors' samples. The CDR3 sequence is CASSGVGQGPYEQYF. The CDR3 DNA follows: TGTGCCAGCAGCGGGGTGGGACAGGGTCCCTACGAGCAGTACTTC. Full variable domain (remainder filled in from reference TRBV7-2 and TRBJ2-7): GAGVSQSPSNKVTEKGKDVELRCDPISGHTALYWYRQSLGQGLEFLIYFQGNSAPDKSGLPSDRFSAERTGGSVSTLTIQRTQQEDSAVYLCASSGVGQGPYEQYFGPGTRLTVT.